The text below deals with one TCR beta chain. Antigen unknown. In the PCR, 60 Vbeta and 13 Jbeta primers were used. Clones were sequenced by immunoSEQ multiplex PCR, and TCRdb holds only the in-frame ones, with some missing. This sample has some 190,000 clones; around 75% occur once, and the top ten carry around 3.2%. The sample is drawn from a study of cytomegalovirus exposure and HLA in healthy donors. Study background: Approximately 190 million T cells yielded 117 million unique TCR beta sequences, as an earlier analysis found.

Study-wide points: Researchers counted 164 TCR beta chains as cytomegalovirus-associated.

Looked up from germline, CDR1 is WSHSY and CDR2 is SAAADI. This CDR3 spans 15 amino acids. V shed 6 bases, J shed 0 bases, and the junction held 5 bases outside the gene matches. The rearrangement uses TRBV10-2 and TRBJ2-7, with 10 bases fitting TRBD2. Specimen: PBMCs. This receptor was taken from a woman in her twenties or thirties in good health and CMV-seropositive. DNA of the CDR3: TGCGCCAGCAGGGTACTAGCGGGGAGCTCCTACGAGCAGTACTTC. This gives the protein CASRVLAGSSYEQYF.